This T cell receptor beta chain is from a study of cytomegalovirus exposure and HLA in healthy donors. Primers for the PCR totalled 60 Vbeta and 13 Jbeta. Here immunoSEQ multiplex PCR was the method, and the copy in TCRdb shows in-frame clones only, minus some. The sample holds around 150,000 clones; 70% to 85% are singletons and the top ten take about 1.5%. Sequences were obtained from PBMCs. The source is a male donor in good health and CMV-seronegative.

The CDR3 sequence is CASSNRVVAGLAYNEQFF. The CDR3 DNA follows: TGTGCCAGCAGTAATCGGGTTGTGGCGGGACTAGCCTACAATGAGCAGTTCTTC. V is TRBV5-4 and J is TRBJ2-1; 8 positions agree with TRBD2. This CDR3 spans 18 amino acids. Germline-derived CDR1 and CDR2 are SGHNT and YYREEE (reference sequence). Trimming at V came to 5 bases and at J to 2 bases, leaving 15 bases not matched to a gene.